This TCR beta chain was profiled in a study of regulatory T cells in long-lasting Graves disease. As for time point: newly diagnosed GD, antithyroid drugs for less than 3 months. Making the TCR library involved RNA that had been extracted from PBMCs. The authors built TCR beta libraries using iRepertoire HTBI primers and Arm-PCR of CDR3 regions. Using its own MiXCR run on the multiplex PCR reads, TCRdb lists one record per CDR3 protein. The sample shows about 530,000 distinct CDR3 sequences, 16% of them seen only once. This same sample was also taken into another study, of T cells in Graves' hyperthyroidism and ophthalmopathy.

This receptor was taken from a woman aged 40 to 65 with Graves disease. The input for sequencing was peripheral blood mononuclear cells (PBMCs), taken at new diagnosis, from a patient treated with antithyroid drugs.

The CDR3 DNA is TGTGCCAGCAGTGCCCGCTGGGGGCCCATTGACGAGCAGTACTTC. Residues: CASSARWGPIDEQYF. The rearrangement links TRBV27 to TRBJ2-7; D is perhaps TRBD1 (6 bases). Trimming took off 5 bases at V and 5 bases at J, with 19 bases between the two ends. This CDR3 contains 15 residues. Per germline, CDR1 MNHEY and CDR2 SMNVEV (reference sequence).